These T cell receptor beta chains were read from a single sample in a study of shared clonotypes between healthy human individuals. Using immunoSEQ multiplex PCR, the repertoire was profiled, and TCRdb retains in-frame clones only, with some absent. The repertoire holds around 2.3 million clones, with around 95% as singletons. Sequencing was done on a sample of naive CD4+ T cells sorted from blood. These receptors came from a man aged 18 to 30 in good health. CDR3s include the opening cysteine and the closing phenylalanine or tryptophan. Fields, in order: clone size, V gene, D gene, J gene, CDR3 protein, CDR3 DNA. The D gene is left open where the match is weak. Rows give clone size only sometimes, using once, few, many, or a class for an expanded clone.

size: .; V: TRBV5-4; D: .; J: TRBJ1-6; CDR3: CASSPYTGVDSPLHF; DNA: TGTGCCAGCAGCCCCTATACAGGAGTTGACTCACCCCTCCACTTT
size: .; V: TRBV29-1; D: TRBD2; J: TRBJ2-5; CDR3: CSVSVAGGSETQYF; DNA: TGCAGCGTTTCTGTAGCGGGGGGATCGGAGACCCAGTACTTC
size: once; V: TRBV9; D: .; J: TRBJ1-6; CDR3: CASSENPRGGAQNSPLHF; DNA: TGTGCCAGCAGCGAAAACCCTCGGGGGGGCGCGCAGAATTCACCCCTCCACTTT
size: .; V: TRBV18; D: TRBD2; J: TRBJ2-1; CDR3: CASSFTSGGFSEQFF; DNA: TGTGCCAGCTCGTTCACTAGCGGGGGGTTCTCAGAGCAGTTCTTC
size: .; V: TRBV9; D: .; J: TRBJ2-2; CDR3: CASSLRGANTGELFF; DNA: TGTGCCAGCAGCCTTCGAGGGGCGAACACCGGGGAGCTGTTTTTT
size: .; V: TRBV6-4; D: TRBD1; J: TRBJ2-1; CDR3: CASSDRTGNEQFF; DNA: TGTGCCAGCAGTGACAGGACAGGCAATGAGCAGTTCTTC
size: .; V: TRBV5-4; D: .; J: TRBJ1-3; CDR3: CASSLAGGRSGNTIYF; DNA: TGTGCCAGCAGCTTGGCGGGGGGCCGCTCTGGAAACACCATATATTTT
size: .; V: TRBV27; D: .; J: TRBJ2-7; CDR3: CASTANDYEQYF; DNA: TGTGCCAGCACGGCCAACGACTACGAGCAGTACTTC
size: once; V: TRBV6-1; D: .; J: TRBJ2-2; CDR3: CASSENWGGNTGELFF; DNA: TGTGCCAGCAGTGAAAATTGGGGCGGGAACACCGGGGAGCTGTTTTTT
size: .; V: TRBV19; D: .; J: TRBJ1-1; CDR3: CASSIVGFGAFF; DNA: TGTGCCAGTAGTATAGTAGGGTTTGGAGCTTTCTTT
size: .; V: TRBV18; D: .; J: TRBJ1-5; CDR3: CASSLTGGANSNQPQHF; DNA: TGTGCCAGCTCCCTAACGGGGGGAGCAAATAGCAATCAGCCCCAGCATTTT
size: .; V: TRBV28; D: TRBD2; J: TRBJ2-3; CDR3: CFTSGPRADTQYF; DNA: TGTTTCACTAGCGGCCCTCGGGCAGATACGCAGTATTTT
size: .; V: TRBV15; D: .; J: TRBJ1-6; CDR3: CATSPRTTANGPPLHF; DNA: TGTGCCACCAGCCCCCGTACGACGGCGAATGGGCCACCCCTCCACTTT
size: .; V: TRBV7-2; D: .; J: TRBJ2-1; CDR3: CASSYQGSYNEQFF; DNA: TGTGCCAGCAGCTACCAAGGGTCCTACAATGAGCAGTTCTTC
size: .; V: TRBV5-1; D: .; J: TRBJ1-4; CDR3: CASSDPREFNEKLFF; DNA: TGCGCCAGCAGCGACCCCAGGGAATTTAATGAAAAACTGTTTTTT
size: .; V: TRBV5-4; D: .; J: TRBJ1-1; CDR3: CATEGGGRATSTEAFF; DNA: TGTGCCACAGAAGGCGGGGGGAGGGCAACTTCGACTGAAGCTTTCTTT
size: .; V: TRBV5-1; D: TRBD1; J: TRBJ2-2; CDR3: CASSSSPSGTAGELFF; DNA: TGCGCCAGCAGCTCTTCTCCCTCCGGGACAGCCGGGGAGCTGTTTTTT
size: .; V: TRBV18; D: TRBD1; J: TRBJ2-5; CDR3: CASSPPTGGQGGGMETQYF; DNA: TGTGCCAGCTCACCACCCACGGGCGGACAGGGAGGAGGTATGGAGACCCAGTACTTC
size: .; V: TRBV18; D: .; J: TRBJ2-6; CDR3: CASSPGTTGANVLTF; DNA: TGTGCCAGCTCACCCGGGACAACCGGGGCCAACGTCCTGACTTTC
size: .; V: TRBV18; D: TRBD2; J: TRBJ2-5; CDR3: CASSLLAEETQYF; DNA: TGTGCCAGCTCACTTCTAGCGGAAGAGACCCAGTACTTC
size: .; V: TRBV5-1; D: .; J: TRBJ2-3; CDR3: CASSLNGMTWGTDTQYF; DNA: TGCGCCAGCAGCTTGAACGGGATGACCTGGGGCACAGATACGCAGTATTTT
size: once; V: TRBV6-1; D: TRBD1; J: TRBJ2-7; CDR3: CASRTGGRYEQYF; DNA: TGTGCCAGCAGGACAGGGGGGAGATACGAGCAGTACTTC
size: .; V: TRBV29-1; D: TRBD1; J: TRBJ1-2; CDR3: CSGDSPNYGYTF; DNA: TGCAGCGGGGACAGCCCTAACTATGGCTACACCTTC
size: .; V: TRBV7-9; D: .; J: TRBJ2-2; CDR3: CASSLVGPRDGGELFF; DNA: TGTGCCAGCAGCTTAGTAGGACCCCGTGATGGCGGGGAGCTGTTTTTT
size: once; V: TRBV6-6; D: .; J: TRBJ2-3; CDR3: CASSLPPGGRTDTQYF; DNA: TGTGCCAGCAGTTTGCCGCCCGGGGGGCGCACAGATACGCAGTATTTT
size: .; V: TRBV15; D: .; J: TRBJ1-5; CDR3: CATSRGISNQPQHF; DNA: TGTGCCACCAGCAGGGGCATTAGCAATCAGCCCCAGCATTTT
size: .; V: TRBV4-2; D: .; J: TRBJ2-7; CDR3: CASSQVNRGGYEQYF; DNA: TGTGCCAGCAGCCAAGTGAATAGGGGAGGCTACGAGCAGTACTTC
size: .; V: TRBV7-2; D: .; J: TRBJ2-7; CDR3: CASSLAQGVSEQYF; DNA: TGTGCCAGCAGCTTAGCGCAGGGAGTATCCGAGCAGTACTTC
size: .; V: TRBV30; D: .; J: TRBJ2-2; CDR3: CAWSVKLGTTGELFF; DNA: TGTGCCTGGAGTGTAAAGTTGGGGACCACCGGGGAGCTGTTTTTT
size: .; V: TRBV7-9; D: .; J: TRBJ1-6; CDR3: CASSLDGRKASPLHF; DNA: TGTGCCAGCAGCTTAGACGGCAGGAAGGCTTCACCCCTCCACTTT
size: few; V: TRBV28; D: TRBD2; J: TRBJ2-7; CDR3: CASTISGGPGEQYF; DNA: TGTGCCAGCACCATTAGCGGGGGGCCGGGCGAGCAGTACTTC
size: .; V: TRBV2; D: .; J: TRBJ2-3; CDR3: CASLRELSGTQYF; DNA: TGTGCCAGCCTCCGGGAACTTAGTGGTACGCAGTATTTT
size: .; V: TRBV18; D: .; J: TRBJ2-5; CDR3: CASSTSGRQETQYF; DNA: TGTGCCAGCTCTACCAGTGGCAGGCAAGAGACCCAGTACTTC
size: .; V: TRBV18; D: .; J: TRBJ2-5; CDR3: CASSPKRMVIETQYF; DNA: TGTGCCAGCTCACCAAAGCGGATGGTAATAGAGACCCAGTACTTC
size: .; V: TRBV11-2; D: .; J: TRBJ1-1; CDR3: CASSNSLKNTEAFF; DNA: TGTGCCAGCAGCAACAGTTTAAAGAACACTGAAGCTTTCTTT
size: .; V: TRBV5-4; D: TRBD1; J: TRBJ1-2; CDR3: CASSLGRGRVGYTF; DNA: TGTGCCAGCAGCTTGGGCAGGGGGCGCGTTGGCTACACCTTC
size: .; V: TRBV7-3; D: .; J: TRBJ1-1; CDR3: CASSLNAGANTEAFF; DNA: TGTGCCAGCAGCTTAAATGCAGGGGCGAACACTGAAGCTTTCTTT
size: .; V: TRBV10-3; D: .; J: TRBJ2-7; CDR3: CAISPAYEQYF; DNA: TGTGCCATCAGCCCAGCCTACGAGCAGTACTTC
size: .; V: TRBV25-1; D: .; J: TRBJ1-5; CDR3: CASSGTGLAQPQHF; DNA: TGTGCCAGCAGCGGAACAGGGTTAGCTCAGCCCCAGCATTTT
size: once; V: TRBV5-6; D: .; J: TRBJ2-7; CDR3: CASSFRGNEQYF; DNA: TGTGCCAGCAGCTTCCGGGGCAACGAGCAGTACTTC
size: .; V: TRBV4-1; D: TRBD1; J: TRBJ1-3; CDR3: CASSQVQGATGNTIYF; DNA: TGCGCCAGCAGCCAAGTTCAGGGGGCGACTGGAAACACCATATATTTT
size: .; V: TRBV10-1; D: TRBD1; J: TRBJ1-5; CDR3: CASSVTGGNQPQHF; DNA: TGCGCCAGCAGTGTCACAGGGGGCAATCAGCCCCAGCATTTT
size: .; V: TRBV11-1; D: TRBD2; J: TRBJ2-1; CDR3: CASMLSGGDNEQFF; DNA: TGTGCCAGCATGTTGAGCGGGGGGGACAATGAGCAGTTCTTC
size: .; V: TRBV5-1; D: .; J: TRBJ2-3; CDR3: CASSLDSGTDTQYF; DNA: TGCGCCAGCAGCTTGGATAGCGGCACAGATACGCAGTATTTT
size: .; V: TRBV30; D: .; J: TRBJ2-2; CDR3: CACSRGGQAAGELFF; DNA: TGTGCCTGTTCCAGGGGGGGGCAGGCAGCCGGGGAGCTGTTTTTT
size: .; V: TRBV10-3; D: TRBD2; J: TRBJ2-7; CDR3: CATLEGLAGAYSYEQYF; DNA: TGTGCCACCCTCGAGGGACTAGCGGGAGCCTATTCCTACGAGCAGTACTTC
size: .; V: TRBV5-1; D: TRBD2; J: TRBJ2-1; CDR3: CASSLGGGSYNEQFF; DNA: TGCGCCAGCAGCTTGGGCGGGGGTTCCTACAATGAGCAGTTCTTC
size: .; V: TRBV30; D: .; J: TRBJ2-7; CDR3: CAWGRAVNEQYF; DNA: TGTGCCTGGGGCCGAGCCGTCAACGAGCAGTACTTC